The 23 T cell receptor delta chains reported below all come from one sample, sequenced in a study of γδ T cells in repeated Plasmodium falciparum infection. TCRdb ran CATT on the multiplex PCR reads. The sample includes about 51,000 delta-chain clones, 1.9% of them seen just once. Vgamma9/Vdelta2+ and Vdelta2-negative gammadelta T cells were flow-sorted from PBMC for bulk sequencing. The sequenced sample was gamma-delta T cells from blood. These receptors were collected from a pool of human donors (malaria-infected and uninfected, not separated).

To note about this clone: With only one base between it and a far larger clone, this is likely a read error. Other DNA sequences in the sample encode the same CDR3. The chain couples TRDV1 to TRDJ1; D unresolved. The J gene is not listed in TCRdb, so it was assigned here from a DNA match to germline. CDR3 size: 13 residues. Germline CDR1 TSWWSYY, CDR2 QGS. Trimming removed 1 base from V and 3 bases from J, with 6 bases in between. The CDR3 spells CALGEPMSDKLIF. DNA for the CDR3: TGTGCTCTTGGGGAACCCATGTCCGATAAACTCATCTTT.

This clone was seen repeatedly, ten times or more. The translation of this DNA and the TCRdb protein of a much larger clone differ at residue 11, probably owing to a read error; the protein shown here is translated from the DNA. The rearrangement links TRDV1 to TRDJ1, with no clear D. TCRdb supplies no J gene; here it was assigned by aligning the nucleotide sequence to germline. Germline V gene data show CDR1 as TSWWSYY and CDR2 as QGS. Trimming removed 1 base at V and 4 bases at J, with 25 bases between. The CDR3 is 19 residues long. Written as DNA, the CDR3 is TGTGCTCTTGGGGAACACATCTACGTGAGGTGTGGGAGAGTCGATAAACTCATCTTT. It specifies CALGEHIYVRCGRVDKLIF.

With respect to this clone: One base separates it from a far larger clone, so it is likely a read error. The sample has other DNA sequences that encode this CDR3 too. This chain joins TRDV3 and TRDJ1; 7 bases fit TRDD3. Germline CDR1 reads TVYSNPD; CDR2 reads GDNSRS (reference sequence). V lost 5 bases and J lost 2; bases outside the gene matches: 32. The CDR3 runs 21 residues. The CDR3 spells CARNANVPLHWGIRKTDKLIF. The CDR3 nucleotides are TGTGCCCGGAACGCTAATGTCCCGCTCCACTGGGGTATACGGAAAACCGATAAACTCATCTTT.

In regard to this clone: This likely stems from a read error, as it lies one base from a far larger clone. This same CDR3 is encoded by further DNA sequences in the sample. CDR3 protein: CACDPMNTDKLIF. Here the CDR3 DNA reads TGTGCCTGTGACCCCATGAACACCGATAAGCTCATCTTT. For the V gene the call is TRDV2; the J gene has no call. Germline V CDR1 and CDR2: GEAIGNYY, EKD. The CDR3 loop spans 13 amino acids.

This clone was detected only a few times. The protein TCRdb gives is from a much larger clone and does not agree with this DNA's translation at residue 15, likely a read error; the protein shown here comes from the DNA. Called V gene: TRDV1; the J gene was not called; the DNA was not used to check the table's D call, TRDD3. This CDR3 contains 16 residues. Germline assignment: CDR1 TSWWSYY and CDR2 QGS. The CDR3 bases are TGTGCTCTTGGGGACCCCTATTCCTACCGGACCGATAAACTCACCTTT. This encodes CALGDPYSYRTDKLTF.

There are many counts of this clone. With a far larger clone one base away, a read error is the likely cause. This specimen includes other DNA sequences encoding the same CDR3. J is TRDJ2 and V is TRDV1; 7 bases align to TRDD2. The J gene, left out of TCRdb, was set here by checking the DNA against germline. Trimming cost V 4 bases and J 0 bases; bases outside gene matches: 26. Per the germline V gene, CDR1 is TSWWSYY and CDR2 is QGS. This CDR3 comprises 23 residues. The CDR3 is CALGAMAFLHFTGGPALTAQLFF. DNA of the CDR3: TGTGCTCTTGGGGCGATGGCCTTCCTCCATTTCACCGGGGGTCCCGCTTTGACAGCACAACTCTTCTTT.

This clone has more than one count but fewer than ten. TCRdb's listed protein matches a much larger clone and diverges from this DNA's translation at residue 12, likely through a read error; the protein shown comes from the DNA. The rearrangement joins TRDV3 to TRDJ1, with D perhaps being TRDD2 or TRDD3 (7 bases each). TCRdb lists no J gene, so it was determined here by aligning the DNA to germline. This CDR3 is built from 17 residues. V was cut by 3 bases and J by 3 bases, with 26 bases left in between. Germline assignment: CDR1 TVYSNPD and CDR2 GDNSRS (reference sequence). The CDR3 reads CAFHLSYPYWGADKLIF. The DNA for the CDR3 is TGTGCCTTCCATCTTTCCTACCCCTACTGGGGCGCCGATAAACTCATCTTT.

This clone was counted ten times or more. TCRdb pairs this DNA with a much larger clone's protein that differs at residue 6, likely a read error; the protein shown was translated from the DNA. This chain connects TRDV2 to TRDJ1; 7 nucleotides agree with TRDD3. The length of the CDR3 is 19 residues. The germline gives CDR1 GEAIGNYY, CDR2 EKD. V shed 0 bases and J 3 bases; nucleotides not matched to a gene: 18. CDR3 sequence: CACDTDLLGIYPIPDKLIF. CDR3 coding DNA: TGTGCCTGTGACACCGACTTACTGGGGATTTACCCTATACCCGATAAACTCATCTTT.

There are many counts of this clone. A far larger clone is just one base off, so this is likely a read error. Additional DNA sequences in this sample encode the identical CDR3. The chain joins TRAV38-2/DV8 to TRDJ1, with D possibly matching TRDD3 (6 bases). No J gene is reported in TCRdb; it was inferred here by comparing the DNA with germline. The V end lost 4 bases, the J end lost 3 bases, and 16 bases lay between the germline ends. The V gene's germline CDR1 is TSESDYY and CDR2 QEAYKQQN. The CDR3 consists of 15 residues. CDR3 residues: CAYRGTGMIPDKLIF. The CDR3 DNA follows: TGTGCTTATAGGGGGACGGGGATGATCCCCGATAAACTCATCTTT.

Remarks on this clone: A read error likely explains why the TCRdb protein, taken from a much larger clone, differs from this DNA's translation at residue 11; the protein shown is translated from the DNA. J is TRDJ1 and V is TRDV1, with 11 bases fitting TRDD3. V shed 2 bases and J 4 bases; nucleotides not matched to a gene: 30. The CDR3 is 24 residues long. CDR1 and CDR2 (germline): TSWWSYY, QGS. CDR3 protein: CALGETAVRNNLIVLGDNHDKLIF. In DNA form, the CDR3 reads TGTGCTCTTGGGGAAACTGCGGTTCGGAATAACCTAATCGTACTGGGGGATAATCACGATAAACTCATCTTT.

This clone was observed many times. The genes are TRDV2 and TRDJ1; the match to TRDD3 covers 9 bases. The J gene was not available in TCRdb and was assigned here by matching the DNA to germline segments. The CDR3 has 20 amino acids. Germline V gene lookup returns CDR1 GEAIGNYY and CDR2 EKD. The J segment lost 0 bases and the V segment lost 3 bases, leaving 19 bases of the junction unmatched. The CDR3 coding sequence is TGTGCCTGTGACCCCCTAATGGGGATACGCCCAGCAGAGGACACCGATAAACTCATCTTT. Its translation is CACDPLMGIRPAEDTDKLIF.

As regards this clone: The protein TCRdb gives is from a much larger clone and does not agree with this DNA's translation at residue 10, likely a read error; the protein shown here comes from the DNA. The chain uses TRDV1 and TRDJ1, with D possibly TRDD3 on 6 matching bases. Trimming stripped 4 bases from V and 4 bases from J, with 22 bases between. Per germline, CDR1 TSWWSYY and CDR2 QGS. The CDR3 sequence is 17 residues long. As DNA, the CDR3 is TGTGCTCTTGGGGTCCTCAGGTACTGGGTGATGTACGATAAACTCATCTTT. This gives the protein CALGVLRYWVMYDKLIF.

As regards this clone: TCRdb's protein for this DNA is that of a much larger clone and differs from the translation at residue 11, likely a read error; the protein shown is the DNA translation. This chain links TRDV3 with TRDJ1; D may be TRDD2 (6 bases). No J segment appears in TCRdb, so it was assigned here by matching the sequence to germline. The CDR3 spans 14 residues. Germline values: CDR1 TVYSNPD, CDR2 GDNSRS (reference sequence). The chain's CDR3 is CAFAFPPNTDELIF. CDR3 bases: TGTGCCTTTGCCTTCCCCCCTAACACCGATGAACTCATCTTT.

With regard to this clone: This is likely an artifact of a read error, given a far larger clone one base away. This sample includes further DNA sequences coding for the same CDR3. CDR3 sequence reads: CAYRSIELFPLLLGAKPGGKLIF. CDR3 DNA sequence: TGTGCTTATAGGAGTATAGAACTATTCCCCCTATTACTGGGGGCCAAACCTGGAGGTAAACTTATCTTT. No J gene was called, and the V gene is TRAV38-2/DV8; whether TRDD3, the table's D call, matches the DNA was not checked. CDR3 size: 23 residues. Germline CDR1 TSESDYY, CDR2 QEAYKQQN.

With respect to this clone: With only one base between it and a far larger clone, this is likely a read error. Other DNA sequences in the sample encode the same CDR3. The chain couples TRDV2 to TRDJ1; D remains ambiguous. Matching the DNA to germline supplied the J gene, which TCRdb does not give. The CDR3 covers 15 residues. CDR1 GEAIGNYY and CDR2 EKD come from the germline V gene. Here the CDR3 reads CACDTVGPHTDKLIF. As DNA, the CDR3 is TGTGCCTGCGACACCGTGGGTCCCCACACCGATAAACTCATCTTT.

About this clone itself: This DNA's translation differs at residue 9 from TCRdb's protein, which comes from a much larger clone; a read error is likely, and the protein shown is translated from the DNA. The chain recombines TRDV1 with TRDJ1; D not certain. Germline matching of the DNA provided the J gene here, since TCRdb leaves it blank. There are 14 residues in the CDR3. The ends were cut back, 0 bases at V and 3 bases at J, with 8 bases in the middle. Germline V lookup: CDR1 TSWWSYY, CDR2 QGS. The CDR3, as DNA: TGTGCTCTTGGGGAACTAGTTTATCCCGATAAACTCATCTTT. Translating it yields CALGELVYPDKLIF.

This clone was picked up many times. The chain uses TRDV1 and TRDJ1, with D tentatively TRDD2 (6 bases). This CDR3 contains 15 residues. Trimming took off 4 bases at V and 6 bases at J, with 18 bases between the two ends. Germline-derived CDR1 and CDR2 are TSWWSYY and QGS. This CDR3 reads CALGALIPRGHKLIF. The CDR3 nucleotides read TGTGCTCTTGGGGCCCTAATTCCTAGAGGCCATAAACTCATCTTT.

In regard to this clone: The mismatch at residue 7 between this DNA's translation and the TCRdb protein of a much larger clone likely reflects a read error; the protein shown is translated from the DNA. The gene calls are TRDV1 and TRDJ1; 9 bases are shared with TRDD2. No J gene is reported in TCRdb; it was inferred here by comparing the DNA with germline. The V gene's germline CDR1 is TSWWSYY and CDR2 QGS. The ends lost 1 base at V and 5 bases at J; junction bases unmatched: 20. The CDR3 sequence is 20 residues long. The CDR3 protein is CALGERGAFLRIWGVDKLIF. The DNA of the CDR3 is TGTGCTCTTGGGGAACGGGGGGCCTTCCTACGCATCTGGGGGGTTGATAAACTCATCTTT.

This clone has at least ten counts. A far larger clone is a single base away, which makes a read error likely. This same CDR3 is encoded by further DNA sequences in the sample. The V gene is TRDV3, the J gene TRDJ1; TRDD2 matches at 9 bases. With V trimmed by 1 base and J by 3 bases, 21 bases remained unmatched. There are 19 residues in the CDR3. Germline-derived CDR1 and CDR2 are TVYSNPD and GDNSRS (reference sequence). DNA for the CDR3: TGTGCCTTTAAAGAAGGGCCCGAGAGCCTTCCTACAAGGTCCGATAAACTCATCTTT. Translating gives CAFKEGPESLPTRSDKLIF.

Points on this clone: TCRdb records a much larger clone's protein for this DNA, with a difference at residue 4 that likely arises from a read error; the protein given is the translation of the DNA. The CDR3 DNA reads as TGTGCTCTTAGGGAAGGTTCTTTCCCTTCGTTCGTACTGGGGGATGGATACACCGATAAACTCATCTTT. The encoded protein is CALREGSFPSFVLGDGYTDKLIF. This chain joins TRDV1 and TRDJ1, with 10 positions matching TRDD3. This CDR3 region has 23 residues. In germline, CDR1 is TSWWSYY, CDR2 QGS.

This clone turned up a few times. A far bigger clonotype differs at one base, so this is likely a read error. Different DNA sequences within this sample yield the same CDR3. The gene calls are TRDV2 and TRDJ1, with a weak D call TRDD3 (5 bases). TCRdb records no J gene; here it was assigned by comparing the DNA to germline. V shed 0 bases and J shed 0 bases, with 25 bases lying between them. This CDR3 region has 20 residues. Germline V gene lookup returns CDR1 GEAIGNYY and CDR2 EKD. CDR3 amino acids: CACDTLQVGTGGQYTDKLIF. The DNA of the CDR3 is TGTGCCTGTGACACCCTCCAGGTGGGTACTGGTGGTCAGTACACCGATAAACTCATCTTT.

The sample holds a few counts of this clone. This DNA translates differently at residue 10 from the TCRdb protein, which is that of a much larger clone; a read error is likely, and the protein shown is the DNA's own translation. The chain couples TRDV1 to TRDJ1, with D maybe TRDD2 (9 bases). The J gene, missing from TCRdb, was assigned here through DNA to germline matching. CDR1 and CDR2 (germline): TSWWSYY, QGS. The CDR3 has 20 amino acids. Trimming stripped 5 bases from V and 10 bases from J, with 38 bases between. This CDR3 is CALGNCPSYGEGYGLGILIF. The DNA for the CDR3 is TGTGCTCTTGGGAATTGCCCTTCCTACGGTGAGGGATACGGTCTTGGAATACTCATCTTT.

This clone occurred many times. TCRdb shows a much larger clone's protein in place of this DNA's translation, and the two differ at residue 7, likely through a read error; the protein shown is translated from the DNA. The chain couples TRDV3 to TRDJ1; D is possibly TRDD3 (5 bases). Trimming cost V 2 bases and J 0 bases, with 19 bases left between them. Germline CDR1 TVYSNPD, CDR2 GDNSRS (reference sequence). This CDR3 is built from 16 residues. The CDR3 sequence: CAFDYWRPAYTDKLIF. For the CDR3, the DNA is TGTGCCTTTGATTACTGGAGGCCAGCGTACACCGATAAACTCATCTTT.